This note documents a single T cell receptor (beta chain) sequence. Its antigen is still unknown. CDR1 is given as MNHNS and CDR2 as SASEGT, both from the germline V gene. V and J are trimmed by 4 bases and 2 bases, and the gene matches miss 5 bases of the junction. Taken from cysteine to phenylalanine, the CDR3 has 16 residues. Only CDR3 DNA remains: 48 bases, in frame from the first base. This sample is part of a study of cytomegalovirus exposure and HLA in healthy donors (TCRdb year 2017). Looking at the study overall: An earlier analysis of 587 of the donors reported 250 to 300 Gb of sequence data and some 110 million unique TCR beta sequences obtained from approximately 180 million T cells. An early release that covered roughly 600 HLA-typed donors contained around 300 gigabases of sequencing data and some 87 million unique TCR sequences. Among the approximately 420 genotyped donors, 75% to 90% belonged to the genetic ancestry cluster associated with self-reported Caucasian donors. The aim of the study was to test whether cataloging public T cell receptors could identify signatures of past pathogen exposure. The study used immunosequencing to profile the T cell repertoires of under 700 subjects and linked those repertoires to cytomegalovirus serostatus. In addition to the first cohort of 666 subjects, a separate validation cohort of 130 or so different subjects was used. The study combined high-throughput TCR immunosequencing, statistical association of individual TCRs with disease status, and machine learning to predict cytomegalovirus infection status. To study patterns of TCR occurrence, a later analysis re-analyzed previously published TCR beta repertoires from just over 650 donors and added high-resolution HLA genotyping. The later analysis used no new phenotypic data to find candidate immune exposures, relying instead on TCR beta sequences and their occurrence across donors. An earlier analysis of 587 of the donors applied high-throughput TCR beta sequencing to assess whether each TCR beta V gene segment acted as functional or pseudogenic. Donor age, sex, ethnicity and CMV serostatus were collected together with the repertoire data. A later genetic analysis used genome-wide SNP genotypes for about 55% of the 666 donors, treating that subset as a discovery cohort. All discovery cohort repertoires had been generated on a single sequencing platform. Both class I and class II loci were covered by HLA typing, at four-digit resolution. The number of donors typed differed by locus, with about 629-630 for A, B, C, DRB1 and DQB1, around 520 for DQA1, 600 to 610 for DPA1, and around 430 for DPB1. Roughly five DR-DQ haplotypes were handled as single units for association and clustering because linkage in the cohort was strong. On average, around 200,000 unique TCR beta nucleotide sequences were sequenced per donor among 300 to 500 genotyped donors of the cohort, with 15% to 20% of those sequences being non-productive. Findings and caveats that apply to the study as a whole: In an earlier analysis of 587 of the donors, most TCR beta V segments were observed in productive rearrangements about 87% or about 30% of the time, broadly matching IMGT annotations. Because counts were too low, some 17 rarely observed V segments, including chromosome 9 orphons, were excluded from the earlier analysis of 587 of the donors. A cluster of highly shared sequence variants was judged likely to be a technical artifact of the sequencing pipeline. Assigning TCR associations to individual alleles was difficult when HLA alleles, especially DR and DQ, strongly co-occurred. In both the original and validation cohorts, the classifier was reported to diagnose cytomegalovirus status with high specificity and sensitivity. A later genetic analysis reported fewer N-insertions in productive TCRs among donors in an Asian-associated ancestry cluster than the roughly 620-donor mean. Because HLA typing was unavailable for some donors at each locus, only the typed subset was used in association tests. At a false discovery rate of 0.05, a later analysis linked fewer than 20,000 TCR beta sequences to specific HLA alleles. A further reported finding was that TCR beta sequences accurately predicted the HLA-A and HLA-B alleles for most subjects in the first cohort. In the study, around 160 TCR beta chains were listed as associated with cytomegalovirus. In a later analysis, TCR association rates were found to vary across HLA loci, with the most associated TCRs seen for DRB1 alleles and the fewest for HLA-C alleles. Most TCR sequences were seen in very few donors, while some public TCRs were found in many individuals. Only TCR beta chains were sequenced in this cohort, and the absence of alpha or paired-chain data limited detectable features. A later analysis found that most CMV-associated TCR beta chains appeared HLA-restricted, with HLA associations seemingly driven largely by CMV exposure. Because the 87-base-pair reads could not distinguish some IMGT-functional V segments, including TRBV6-2 and TRBV6-3, those segments were excluded. The presence/absence analyses assumed that sequencing depth was roughly uniform across donors, and that assumption may not be true. Correlated functional status among segregating V segments might be attributable to linkage disequilibrium, but an unknown experimental factor could not be ruled out. Immune exposure information for the cohort was limited to CMV serostatus. It was suggested by the authors that the approach could potentially be generalized to other disease states and immunological phenotypes. Compared with equally common non-associated chains, HLA-associated TCR beta chains in a later analysis were more clonally expanded and had lower generation probabilities. Three of the identified cytomegalovirus-associated TCR beta chains were confirmed in vitro to be specific for cytomegalovirus antigens. In a later genetic analysis, a missense DCLRE1C variant was associated with V-gene and J-gene trimming of TCR beta chains, and the association was replicated in an independent cohort. Several of the top co-occurrence clusters appeared to be linked to parvovirus B19, influenza, CMV and Epstein-Barr virus, according to a later analysis.

The method behind the library was the immunoSEQ multiplex PCR assay. A mixture of 60 forward primers for TCR Vbeta segments and 13 reverse primers for TCR Jbeta segments was used in the multiplex PCR. The CDR3 region of rearranged TCR beta genes was amplified from genomic DNA by a multiplex PCR assay. Amplified TCR beta libraries were sequenced as 87-base-pair reads on the Illumina HiSeq System. From the authors' description of their analysis: In a later analysis, some 80 million unique TCR beta chains were counted across the roughly 700 repertoires, and roughly 9.9 million of these chains were shared by at least two donors. A nearest-neighbor algorithm error-corrected the raw reads and collapsed the reads into unique sequences, merging closely related sequences to remove PCR and sequencing errors. To assign V, D and J gene segments, CDR3 sequences were aligned to IMGT reference sequences. For a sequence to be retained, a match of at least six nucleotides was required to both a V gene segment and a J gene segment. Rearrangements were called productive when the CDR3 lacked stop codons and stayed in frame with V and J; all others were non-productive. Following IMGT convention, CDR3 was defined as the stretch from the second conserved V-encoded cysteine to the conserved J-encoded phenylalanine. In an earlier analysis of more than 550 of the donors, sequences lacking an unambiguous match to a single V gene segment were excluded. In an earlier analysis of about 590 of the donors, a V segment was called functional when productive rearrangements were above 56.7%, and segregating when the standard deviation between donors exceeded 5%. A statistical classification framework was built to diagnose cytomegalovirus status from the catalog of TCR beta chain sequences. In a later analysis, V and J genes were assigned by comparing TCR nucleotide sequences against IMGT/GENE-DB human TR gene sequences. A later analysis assigned CDR3 sequences and most-parsimonious VDJ recombination scenarios with the TCRdist pipeline. In a later analysis, each TCR beta chain was defined by its CDR3 amino acid sequence together with its V-gene family, and reads lacking a unique V-gene family were excluded. A later analysis removed 600 or so highly shared, low-generation-probability nucleotide sequences to deal with suspected cross-contamination and a sequencing artifact. A later analysis calculated a clonal expansion index for each public chain from normalized within-repertoire ranks of inferred template counts. In a later analysis, generation probabilities were computed using a VDJ recombination model fitted to out-of-frame rearrangements, and the results were checked against IGoR. A later analysis scored TCR-TCR, TCR-HLA and TCR-CMV co-occurrence with hypergeometric tests, applying a repertoire-size bias correction to TCR pairs. In a later analysis, false discovery rates were estimated by permuting HLA or CMV assignments 20 times. In a later analysis, co-occurring TCRs were grouped using DBSCAN, and TCRdist sequence similarity was added for clustering within HLA-allele-positive subsets. Repertoires with fewer than 30,000 or more than 120,000 public chains were left out of co-occurrence clustering, as were five repertoires with anomalous nucleotide sharing. Drawn from immuneACCESS, this table holds only the in-frame rearrangements with V and J called that TCRdb kept. Clones are partly lost; checked studies trace under half to an unresolved V gene and leave the rest unexplained. V and J calls plus clone size are reproduced from that table; the DNA served to infer D and trimming. The table kept for this sample lists over 120,000 clones. The leading ten clones occupy approximately 1% of the sample.

The cohort was made up of approximately 670 healthy bone marrow donors. At the time of sampling, every cohort member was nominally healthy, though immune exposures that went unrecorded were likely present. The donor was CMV seronegative and belonged to the group of around 350 seronegative cohort members. A peripheral blood sample was provided by each donor, and peripheral blood mononuclear cells were used for TCR beta sequencing. Genomic DNA was extracted from the blood cell samples with the Qiagen DNeasy Blood Extraction Kit. The sample comprised PBMCs. This clonotype was obtained from a male donor in good health and CMV-seronegative. The chain uses TRBV6-1 and TRBJ1-5; TRBD1 agrees with 10 junctional bases. The CDR3 has the sequence CASSGPGTGGNQPQHF. The DNA reads TGTGCCAGCAGTGGTCCCGGGACAGGGGGCAATCAGCCCCAGCATTTT.